The 20 T cell receptor beta chains presented below share a single source sample, sequenced in a study of shared clonotypes between healthy human individuals (dated by TCRdb to 2018 to 2020). Library preparation used the immunoSEQ multiplex PCR assay. TCRdb holds this immuneACCESS table with in-frame rearrangements only. Some clones are missing; in checked studies, unresolved V genes explain under half, and the rest has no known cause. The sample records around 2.5 million clones, approximately 94% of which are singletons. The ten most abundant clones make up 0.36% of the sample. What was sequenced was naive CD4+ T cells from PBMCs. The sample's cell subset or site label, in plain terms: CD45RA+ positively selected. These receptors were obtained from a man aged 18 to 29 in good health. Some clones in this sample may be carry-over from other donors' samples.

The V gene is TRBV6-5, the J gene TRBJ1-5; D gene uncertain. The CDR3 runs to 15 residues. Trimming pared 6 bases from V and 2 bases from J, leaving 14 bases between. Germline loops: CDR1 MNHEY, CDR2 SVGAGI. DNA for the CDR3: TGTGCCAGCAGACCGATATTGGGAGGCAATCAGCCCCAGCATTTT. As protein: CASRPILGGNQPQHF.

This chain connects TRBV27 to TRBJ1-5; tentative D call: TRBD1 (6 bases). CDR3 length: 18 amino acids. Germline CDR1 reads MNHEY; CDR2 reads SMNVEV (reference sequence). The V and J ends lost 7 bases and 0 bases respectively, with 22 bases between them. CDR3: CASKPLGGGGYSNQPQHF. The DNA of the CDR3 is TGTGCCAGCAAACCCCTGGGGGGAGGGGGATATAGCAATCAGCCCCAGCATTTT.

This chain joins TRBV19 and TRBJ2-7; D is perhaps TRBD1 (5 bases). The CDR3 loop spans 15 amino acids. Germline V gene lookup returns CDR1 LNHDA and CDR2 SQIVND (reference sequence). Deletions cut 1 base from V and 5 bases from J, with 15 bases between. The chain's CDR3 is CASSIAAGLLDEQYF. The CDR3 DNA is TGTGCCAGTAGTATAGCTGCAGGGCTTCTCGACGAGCAGTACTTC.

The chain combines TRBV6-4 with TRBJ1-4; TRBD1 agrees at 7 bases. CDR1 is MRHNA, CDR2 SNTAGT, per germline. The CDR3 is 14 amino acids. V trimming: 7 bases; J trimming: 8 bases; junction bases outside the gene matches: 10. The DNA for the CDR3 is TGTGCCAGCAAGCCGACAGGGCGGTGGGAAAAACTGTTTTTT. As protein: CASKPTGRWEKLFF.

The V call is TRBV18, the J call TRBJ2-5; D call uncertain. The CDR3 sequence is 15 residues long. CDR1 is KGHSH and CDR2 is LQKENI in the germline V gene. V lost 1 base and J lost 5, with 14 bases in between. The CDR3 loop reads CASSPRVAVDETQYF. The CDR3 DNA reads as TGTGCCAGCTCACCACGGGTCGCGGTCGACGAGACCCAGTACTTC.

With respect to this clone: At the DNA level, this CDR3 is encoded by other sequences in the same sample as well. The V gene is TRBV5-1, the J gene TRBJ2-1; no firm D call. The CDR3 is 15 amino acids. Trimming pared 0 bases from V and 0 bases from J, leaving 7 bases between. Germline CDR1 reads SGHRS; CDR2 reads YFSETQ. CDR3: CASSLEQSSYNEQFF. CDR3 nucleotide sequence: TGCGCCAGCAGCTTGGAGCAGAGCTCCTACAATGAGCAGTTCTTC.

The chain combines TRBV2 with TRBJ2-5; D remains unclear. V was cut by 8 bases and J by 3 bases, with 13 bases left in between. Germline CDR1 and CDR2: SNHLY and FYNNEI. This CDR3 comprises 13 residues. CDR3 residues: CASQWTSEETQYF. CDR3 nucleotides: TGTGCCAGCCAATGGACGAGCGAAGAGACCCAGTACTTC.

The V gene is TRBV19, the J gene TRBJ2-7; unclear D gene. CDR1 is LNHDA, CDR2 SQIVND, per germline (reference sequence). Trimming left V 2 bases short and J 6 bases short, with 11 bases between. This CDR3 region has 13 residues. The CDR3 sequence: CASSILVHFEQYF. The CDR3 region has the DNA TGTGCCAGTAGTATATTGGTTCACTTCGAGCAGTACTTC.

The genes are TRBV28 and TRBJ2-5, with 11 bases fitting TRBD2. CDR3 length: 16 amino acids. J was trimmed by 5 bases and V by 4 bases; bases with no gene match: 9. Germline V gene data show CDR1 as MDHEN and CDR2 as SYDVKM. The CDR3 loop reads CASSSVASGRSETQYF. The DNA for the CDR3 is TGTGCCAGCAGTTCCGTGGCTAGCGGGAGGTCGGAGACCCAGTACTTC.

This rearrangement joins TRBV5-4 to TRBJ2-6; tentatively, D is TRBD2 (5 bases). Trimming removed 3 bases from V and 1 base from J, with 11 bases in between. There are 16 residues in the CDR3. Germline CDR1 SGHNT, CDR2 YYREEE (reference sequence). CDR3 DNA sequence: TGTGCCAGCAGCTACCGGCCGGGATCTGGGGCCAACGTCCTGACTTTC. This translates into CASSYRPGSGANVLTF.

This sequence joins TRBV23-1 and TRBJ1-5; D may be TRBD1 (5 bases). TRBV23-1 is reported as an ORF; its role is uncertain. The CDR3 totals 17 residues. V was cut by 1 base and J by 5 bases, with 18 bases left in between. The CDR3 DNA is TGCGCCAGCAGTCAATTCTGGTGCAGGGTAGTCGATCAGCCCCAGCATTTT. It encodes CASSQFWCRVVDQPQHF.

The chain employs TRBV15 and TRBJ2-2; possibly TRBD1 for D (5 bases). V was pared by 4 bases and J by 5 bases, with 11 bases between. The CDR3 covers 14 residues. Germline CDR1 reads LNHNV; CDR2 reads YYDKDF (reference sequence). This CDR3 reads CATSKGALTGELFF. CDR3 bases: TGTGCCACCAGCAAAGGGGCGTTAACCGGGGAGCTGTTTTTT.

The sample holds one count of this clone. The V call is TRBV28, the J call TRBJ2-7, with unresolved D. Per the germline V gene, CDR1 is MDHEN and CDR2 is SYDVKM. The length of the CDR3 is 15 residues. Trimming left V 2 bases short and J 2 bases short, with 13 bases between. The CDR3 DNA sequence: TGTGCCAGCAGTTTAAAACTCCGAGGTACCTACGAGCAGTACTTC. It specifies CASSLKLRGTYEQYF.

DNA for the CDR3: TGTGCCATCAGTGAACGGGCAGGGGTTTACAATGAGCAGTTCTTC. This sequence encodes CAISERAGVYNEQFF. V gene TRBV10-3 combines with J gene TRBJ2-1, with D tentatively TRBD1 (6 bases). Germline values: CDR1 ENHRY, CDR2 SYGVKD. The CDR3 spans 15 residues. Trimming pared 3 bases from V and 4 bases from J, leaving 13 bases between.

Comments on this clone: This CDR3 is also generated by other DNA sequences in the sample. V is TRBV7-9 and J is TRBJ2-1, with a weak D call TRBD1 (6 bases). Germline lookup yields CDR1 SEHNR and CDR2 FQNEAQ (reference sequence). CDR3 size: 15 residues. Trimming stripped 4 bases from V and 0 bases from J, with 10 bases between. The CDR3 is CASSSRGSSYNEQFF. CDR3 nucleotides: TGTGCCAGCAGCTCCAGGGGAAGCTCCTACAATGAGCAGTTCTTC.

The V gene is TRBV18, the J gene TRBJ2-5, with D possibly being TRBD1 (6 bases). CDR1 and CDR2 from the germline V gene are KGHSH and LQKENI. CDR3 size: 13 residues. V was shortened by 5 bases and J by 3 bases, with 10 bases between the two germline ends. This CDR3 reads CASSDGQKETQYF. The CDR3 nucleotides read TGTGCCAGCTCAGACGGACAGAAAGAGACCCAGTACTTC.

The chain has TRBV28 and TRBJ2-1, with TRBD1 identical over 10 bases. The V segment lost 5 bases and the J segment 3 bases; nucleotides outside the gene matches: 4. Looked up from germline, CDR1 is MDHEN and CDR2 is SYDVKM. This CDR3 contains 15 residues. As DNA, the CDR3 is TGTGCCAGCAGTATCCGGGACAGGGGCTACAATGAGCAGTTCTTC. It specifies CASSIRDRGYNEQFF.

V usage is TRBV6-1 and J usage is TRBJ1-1; 9 bases line up with TRBD1. This CDR3 spans 14 amino acids. V dropped 5 bases and J dropped 5; count of bases not matched to a gene: 6. From germline, CDR1 is MNHNS and CDR2 SASEGT. This chain's CDR3 is CASSSDRGKTEAFF. The CDR3 DNA is TGTGCCAGCAGTTCGGACAGGGGAAAAACTGAAGCTTTCTTT.

V and J are TRBV15 and TRBJ2-4; unclear D gene. Germline V gene lookup returns CDR1 LNHNV and CDR2 YYDKDF (reference sequence). There are 17 residues in the CDR3. The ends were cut back, 0 bases at V and 3 bases at J, with 15 bases in the middle. The CDR3 DNA sequence: TGTGCCACCAGCAGAGATAGCAGTGATTGGAGCAAAAACATTCAGTACTTC. This sequence encodes CATSRDSSDWSKNIQYF.

V usage is TRBV5-1 and J usage is TRBJ1-3; D uncertain. V lost 0 bases, J lost 0 bases, and 13 bases lay in between. The CDR3 covers 17 residues. Germline V gene sequence: CDR1 SGHRS, CDR2 YFSETQ. DNA of the CDR3: TGCGCCAGCAGCTTGGTGGCGGACCAACACTCTGGAAACACCATATATTTT. Translating gives CASSLVADQHSGNTIYF.